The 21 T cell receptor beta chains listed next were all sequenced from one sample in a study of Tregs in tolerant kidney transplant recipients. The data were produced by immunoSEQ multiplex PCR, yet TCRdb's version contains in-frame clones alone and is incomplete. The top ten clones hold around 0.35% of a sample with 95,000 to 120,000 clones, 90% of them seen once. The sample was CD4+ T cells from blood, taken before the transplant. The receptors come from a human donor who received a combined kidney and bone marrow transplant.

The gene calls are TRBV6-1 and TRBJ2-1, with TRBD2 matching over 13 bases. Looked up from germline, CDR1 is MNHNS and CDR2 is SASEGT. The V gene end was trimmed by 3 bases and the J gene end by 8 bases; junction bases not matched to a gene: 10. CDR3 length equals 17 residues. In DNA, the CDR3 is TGTGCCAGCAGTGAGGGGTTTACTAGCGGGAGGGGGGATGAGCAGTTCTTC. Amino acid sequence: CASSEGFTSGRGDEQFF.

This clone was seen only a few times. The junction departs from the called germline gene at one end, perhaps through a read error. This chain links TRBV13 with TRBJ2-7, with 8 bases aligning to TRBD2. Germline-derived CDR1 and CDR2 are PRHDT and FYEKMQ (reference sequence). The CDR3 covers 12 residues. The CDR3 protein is CASSPRLAPINF. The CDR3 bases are TGTGCCAGCAGCCCCCGACTAGCGCCCATTAACTTC. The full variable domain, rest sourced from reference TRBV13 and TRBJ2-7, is AAGVIQSPRHLIKEKRETATLKCYPIPRHDTVYWYQQGPGQDPQFLISFYEKMQSDKGSIPDRFSAQQFSDYHSELNMSSLELGDSALYFCASSPRLAPINFGPGTRLTVT.

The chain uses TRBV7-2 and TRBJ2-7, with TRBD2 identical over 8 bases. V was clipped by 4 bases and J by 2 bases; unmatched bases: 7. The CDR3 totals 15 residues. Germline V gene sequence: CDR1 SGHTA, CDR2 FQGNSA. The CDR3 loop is CASSSAGGTTYEQYF. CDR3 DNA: TGTGCCAGCAGCTCCGCGGGGGGAACTACCTACGAGCAGTACTTC.

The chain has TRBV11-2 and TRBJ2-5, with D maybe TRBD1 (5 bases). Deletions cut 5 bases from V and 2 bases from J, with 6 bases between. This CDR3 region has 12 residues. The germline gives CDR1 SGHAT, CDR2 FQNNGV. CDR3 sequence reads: CASSQGQETQYF. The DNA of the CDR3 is TGTGCCAGCAGCCAGGGACAAGAGACCCAGTACTTC. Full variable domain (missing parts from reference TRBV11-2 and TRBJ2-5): EAGVAQSPRYKIIEKRQSVAFWCNPISGHATLYWYQQILGQGPKLLIQFQNNGVVDDSQLPKDRFSAERLKGVDSTLKIQPAKLEDSAVYLCASSQGQETQYFGPGTRLLVL.

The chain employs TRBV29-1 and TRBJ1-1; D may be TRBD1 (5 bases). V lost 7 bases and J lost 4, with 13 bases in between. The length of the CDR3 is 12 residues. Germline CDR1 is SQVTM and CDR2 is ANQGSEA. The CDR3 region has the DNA TGCAGCGCGACAGCCACGTCCACTGAAGCTTTCTTT. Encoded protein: CSATATSTEAFF.

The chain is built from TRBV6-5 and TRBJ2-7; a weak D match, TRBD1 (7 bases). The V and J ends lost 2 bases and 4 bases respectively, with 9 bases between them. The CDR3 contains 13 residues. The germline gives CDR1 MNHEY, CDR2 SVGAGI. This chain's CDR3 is CASSYQGGYEQYF. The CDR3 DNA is TGTGCCAGCAGTTACCAGGGGGGTTACGAGCAGTACTTC.

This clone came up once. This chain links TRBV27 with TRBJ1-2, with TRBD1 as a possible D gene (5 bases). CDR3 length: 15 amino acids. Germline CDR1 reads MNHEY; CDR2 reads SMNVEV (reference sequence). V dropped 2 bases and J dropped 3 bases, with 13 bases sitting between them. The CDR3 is CASSLRVGGDYGYTF. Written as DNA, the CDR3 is TGTGCCAGCAGTTTACGCGTGGGAGGGGACTATGGCTACACCTTC.

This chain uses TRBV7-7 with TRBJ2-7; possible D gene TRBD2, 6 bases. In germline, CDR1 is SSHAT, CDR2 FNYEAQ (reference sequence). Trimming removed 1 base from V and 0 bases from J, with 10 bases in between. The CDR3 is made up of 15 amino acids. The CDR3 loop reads CASSLGVGSSYEQYF. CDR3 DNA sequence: TGTGCCAGCAGCTTAGGTGTCGGGAGCTCCTACGAGCAGTACTTC.

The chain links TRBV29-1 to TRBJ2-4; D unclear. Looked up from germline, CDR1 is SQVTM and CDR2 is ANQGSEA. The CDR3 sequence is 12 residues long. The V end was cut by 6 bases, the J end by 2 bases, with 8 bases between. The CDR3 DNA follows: TGCAGCGTCGACGGGTCCAAAAACATTCAGTACTTC. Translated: CSVDGSKNIQYF.

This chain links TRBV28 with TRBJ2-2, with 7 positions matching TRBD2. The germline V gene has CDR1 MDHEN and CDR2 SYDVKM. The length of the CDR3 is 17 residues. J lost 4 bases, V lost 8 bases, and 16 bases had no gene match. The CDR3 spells CASALGGAGSGTGELFF. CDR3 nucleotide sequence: TGTGCCAGCGCCTTGGGAGGGGCGGGCAGCGGCACCGGGGAGCTGTTTTTT.

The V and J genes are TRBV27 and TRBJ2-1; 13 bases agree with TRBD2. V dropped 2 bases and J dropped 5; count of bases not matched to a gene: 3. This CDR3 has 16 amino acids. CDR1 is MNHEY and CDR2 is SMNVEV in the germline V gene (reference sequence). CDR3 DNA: TGTGCCAGCAGTTTAAGGGGGACTAGCGGGAACAATGAGCAGTTCTTC. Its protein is CASSLRGTSGNNEQFF.

The CDR3 DNA follows: TGTGCCAGCACCCCCCTCGTGGGCGGGGGGGCCTCCGAGCAGTACTTC. Its translation: CASTPLVGGGASEQYF. The chain has TRBV7-9 and TRBJ2-7; TRBD2 matches 9 bases. The ends lost 7 bases at V and 6 bases at J; junction bases unmatched: 16. This CDR3 contains 16 residues. The V gene's germline CDR1 is SEHNR and CDR2 FQNEAQ (reference sequence).

The CDR3 region has the DNA TGTGCCAGCAGCTTAGCGGAGGTGGGGAACACCATATATTTT. Encoded protein: CASSLAEVGNTIYF. The J gene is TRBJ1-3, the V gene TRBV7-9, with D hard to call. Germline-derived CDR1 and CDR2 are SEHNR and FQNEAQ (reference sequence). V was clipped by 0 bases and J by 7 bases, with 10 bases between them. This CDR3 is built from 14 residues.

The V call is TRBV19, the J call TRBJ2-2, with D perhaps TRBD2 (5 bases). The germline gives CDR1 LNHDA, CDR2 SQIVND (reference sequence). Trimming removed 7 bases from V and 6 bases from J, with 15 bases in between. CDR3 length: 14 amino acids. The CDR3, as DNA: TGTGCCAGTACCCGGGGTAGTACCCCCGGGGAGCTGTTTTTT. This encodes CASTRGSTPGELFF.

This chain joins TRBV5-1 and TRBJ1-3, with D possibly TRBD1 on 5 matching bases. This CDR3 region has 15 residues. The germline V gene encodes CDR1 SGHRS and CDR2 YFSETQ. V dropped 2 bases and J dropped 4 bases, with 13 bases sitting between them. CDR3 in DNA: TGCGCCAGCAGCTTACCGGGGACTACCGGAAACACCATATATTTT. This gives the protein CASSLPGTTGNTIYF.

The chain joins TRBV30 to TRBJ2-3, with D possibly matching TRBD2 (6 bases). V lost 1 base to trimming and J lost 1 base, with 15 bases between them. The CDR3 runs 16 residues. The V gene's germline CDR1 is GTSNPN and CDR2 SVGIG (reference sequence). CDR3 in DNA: TGTGCCTGGAGTGACCCTGGAGGGACGGGCACAGATACGCAGTATTTT. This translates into CAWSDPGGTGTDTQYF.

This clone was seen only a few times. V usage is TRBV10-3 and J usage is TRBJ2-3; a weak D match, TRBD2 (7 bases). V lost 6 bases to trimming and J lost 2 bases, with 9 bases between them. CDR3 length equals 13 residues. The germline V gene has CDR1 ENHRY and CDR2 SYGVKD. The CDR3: CAISAGATDTQYF. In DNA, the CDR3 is TGTGCCATCAGCGCGGGGGCCACAGATACGCAGTATTTT.

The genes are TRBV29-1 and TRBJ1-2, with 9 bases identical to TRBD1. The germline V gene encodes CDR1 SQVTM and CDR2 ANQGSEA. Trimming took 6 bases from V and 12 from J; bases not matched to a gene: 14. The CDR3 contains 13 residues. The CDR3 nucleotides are TGCAGCGTCGAGGGGACAGGGCCGGGCCTGGACACCTTC. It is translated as CSVEGTGPGLDTF.

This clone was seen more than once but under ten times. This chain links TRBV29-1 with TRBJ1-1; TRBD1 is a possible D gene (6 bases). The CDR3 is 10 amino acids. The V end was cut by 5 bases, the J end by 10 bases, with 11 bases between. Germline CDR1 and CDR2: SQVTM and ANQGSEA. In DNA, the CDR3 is TGCAGCGTTACTACAGGGCGAGCTTTCTTT. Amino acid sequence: CSVTTGRAFF.

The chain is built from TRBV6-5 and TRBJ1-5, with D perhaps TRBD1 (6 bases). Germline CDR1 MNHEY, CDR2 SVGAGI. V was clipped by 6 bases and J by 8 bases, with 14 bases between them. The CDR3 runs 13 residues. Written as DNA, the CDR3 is TGTGCCAGCAGCCCTACAGGGATGAAGCCCCAGCATTTT. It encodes CASSPTGMKPQHF.

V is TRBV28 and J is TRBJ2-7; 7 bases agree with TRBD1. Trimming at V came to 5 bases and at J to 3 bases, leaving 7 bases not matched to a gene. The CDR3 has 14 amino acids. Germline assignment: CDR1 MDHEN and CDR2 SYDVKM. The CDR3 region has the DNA TGTGCCAGCAGTGGCAGGGGGATTTACTACGAGCAGTACTTC. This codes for CASSGRGIYYEQYF.